One and the same sample provided the 21 T cell receptor beta chains below, sequenced in a study of T cells in Graves' hyperthyroidism and ophthalmopathy. From RNA transcripts, TCR beta CDR3 regions were amplified. An initial round of RT-PCR targeting the TCR CDR3 relied on the HTBI primer set. TCRdb re-called the multiplex PCR reads through MiXCR, storing one row per CDR3 protein. The table includes 600,000 to 650,000 distinct CDR3 sequences, around 16% detected once. The sequenced material came from blood. The source of these receptors is a woman aged 25 to 39 with Graves' hyperthyroidism.

The chain carries TRBV7-3 and TRBJ2-1, with 9 bases that match TRBD2. The CDR3 loop spans 15 amino acids. Per the germline V gene, CDR1 is SGHTA and CDR2 is FQGTGA. J was trimmed by 6 bases and V by 2 bases; bases with no gene match: 5. The CDR3: CASSLGTSMGNEQFF. For the CDR3, the DNA is TGTGCCAGCAGCTTAGGGACTAGCATGGGCAATGAGCAGTTCTTC. Supplemented by reference TRBV7-3 and TRBJ2-1, the full variable domain reads GAGVSQTPSNKVTEKGKYVELRCDPISGHTALYWYRQSLGQGPEFLIYFQGTGAADDSGLPNDRFFAVRPEGSVSTLKIQRTERGDSAVYLCASSLGTSMGNEQFFGPGTRLTVL.

There are a few counts of this clonotype. V gene TRBV18 combines with J gene TRBJ1-5; D is unclear. Trimming removed 5 bases from V and 3 bases from J, with 8 bases in between. The CDR3 has 13 residues. CDR1 is KGHSH and CDR2 is LQKENI in the germline V gene. Here the CDR3 DNA reads TGTGCCAGCTCAGGAGGGTACAATCAGCCCCAGCATTTT. Translating gives CASSGGYNQPQHF.

The genes are TRBV20-1 and TRBJ2-7; 11 bases fit TRBD2. Germline V gives CDR1 DFQATT, CDR2 SNEGSKA (reference sequence). The V and J ends lost 4 bases and 2 bases, in that order; junction bases with no gene match: 4. The CDR3 covers 14 residues. The CDR3 region has the DNA TGCAGTGCTAAAATAGCGGGAGGGCCCTACGAGCAGTACTTC. Translating gives CSAKIAGGPYEQYF.

This chain connects TRBV27 to TRBJ2-5; 8 bases match TRBD1. Germline trimming cut 8 bases from V and 6 bases from J; bases unmatched to any gene: 11. The CDR3 totals 14 residues. The germline CDR1 and CDR2 sequences are MNHEY and SMNVEV (reference sequence). CDR3 sequence: CASSPGQGRKTQYF. For the CDR3, the DNA is TGTGCCAGCTCCCCCGGACAGGGAAGGAAGACCCAGTACTTC.

The chain couples TRBV11-2 to TRBJ2-1; 12 bases map to TRBD2. This CDR3 spans 17 amino acids. Germline values: CDR1 SGHAT, CDR2 FQNNGV. The V segment lost 2 bases and the J segment 8 bases; nucleotides outside the gene matches: 10. DNA of the CDR3: TGTGCCAGCAGCTTACTAGCGGGAGGGTCCGGGTTCGATGAGCAGTTCTTC. This sequence encodes CASSLLAGGSGFDEQFF. Using reference TRBV11-2 and TRBJ2-1 for the parts outside the CDR3, the full variable domain is EAGVAQSPRYKIIEKRQSVAFWCNPISGHATLYWYQQILGQGPKLLIQFQNNGVVDDSQLPKDRFSAERLKGVDSTLKIQPAKLEDSAVYLCASSLLAGGSGFDEQFFGPGTRLTVL.

At least ten counts were recorded for this clonotype. This chain uses TRBV30 with TRBJ1-2; unclear D gene. V was clipped by 4 bases and J by 4 bases, with 4 bases between them. CDR1 GTSNPN and CDR2 SVGIG come from the germline V gene (reference sequence). The CDR3 sequence is 10 residues long. CDR3 nucleotide sequence: TGTGCCTGGAAGGTCTATGGCTACACCTTC. It codes for CAWKVYGYTF.

The chain carries TRBV5-1 and TRBJ1-4, with 7 bases fitting TRBD1. This CDR3 comprises 15 residues. The V gene end was trimmed by 0 bases and the J gene end by 4 bases; junction bases not matched to a gene: 3. The germline gives CDR1 SGHRS, CDR2 YFSETQ. The CDR3 protein is CASSLVGTVNEKLFF. The CDR3 coding sequence is TGCGCCAGCAGCTTGGTTGGGACAGTTAATGAAAAACTGTTTTTT.

A single count supports this clonotype. The V call is TRBV12-3 or TRBV12-4, the J call TRBJ2-5; 8 bases fit TRBD1. There are 13 residues in the CDR3. V shed 7 bases and J 5 bases; nucleotides not matched to a gene: 6. The CDR3 nucleotides read TGTGCCAGCACTCTTAACAGGGGGGAGACCCAGTACTTC. Its translation: CASTLNRGETQYF.

In regard to this clonotype: A much more abundant neighbour one base away suggests this may be a read error. V is TRBV18 and J is TRBJ2-7, with D unresolved. CDR1 and CDR2 from the germline V gene are KGHSH and LQKENI. The CDR3 has 13 residues. The CDR3 reads CASSPPAGYVQYF. The CDR3 DNA reads as TGTGCCAGCTCACCACCAGCAGGCTACGTGCAGTACTTC.

This clonotype was counted ten times or more. V usage is TRBV5-8 and J usage is TRBJ1-1; D is unresolved. Trimming took off 7 bases at V and 2 bases at J, with 9 bases between the two ends. This CDR3 region has 12 residues. Germline V gene data show CDR1 as SGHTS and CDR2 as YDEGEE. CDR3 protein: CASRLFNTEAFF. The CDR3, as DNA: TGTGCCAGCCGGCTCTTCAACACTGAAGCTTTCTTT.

This clonotype was picked up a small number of times. The gene calls are TRBV20-1 and TRBJ1-6, with TRBD1 identical over 7 bases. Losses at the gene ends were 1 base for V and 0 bases for J; bases not matched to a gene: 15. This CDR3 comprises 20 residues. Looked up from germline, CDR1 is DFQATT and CDR2 is SNEGSKA (reference sequence). CDR3 loop: CSARAGQGQRSRSYNSPLHF. The DNA of the CDR3 is TGCAGTGCTAGAGCGGGTCAGGGACAGAGGTCACGCTCCTATAATTCACCCCTCCACTTT.

This clonotype has ten or more counts. J is TRBJ1-1 and V is TRBV12-3 or TRBV12-4; 9 bases are a match to TRBD1. The CDR3 runs 14 residues. Germline trimming cut 4 bases from V and 2 bases from J; bases unmatched to any gene: 2. The CDR3 DNA reads TGTGCCAGCAGTTCGACAGGGGGAAACACTGAAGCTTTCTTT. Amino acid sequence: CASSSTGGNTEAFF.

This clonotype turned up a few times. The rearrangement uses TRBV20-1 and TRBJ2-3; TRBD2 is a possible D gene (5 bases). CDR1 is DFQATT and CDR2 is SNEGSKA in the germline V gene (reference sequence). The CDR3 is 13 amino acids. Trimming removed 6 bases from V and 3 bases from J, with 13 bases in between. CDR3 loop: CSARTGLTDTQYF. The CDR3 DNA reads as TGCAGTGCGCGGACTGGCCTAACAGATACGCAGTATTTT.

Worth noting for this clonotype: At one of its ends the junction is not consistent with the germline gene, which may arise from a read error. The chain couples TRBV6-2 or TRBV6-3 to TRBJ2-7; 9 positions agree with TRBD2. The length of the CDR3 is 14 residues. Per the germline V gene, CDR1 is MNHEY and CDR2 is SVGEGT. The CDR3 nucleotides read TGTGCCTGCAGGGATACTAGCGGGTCCTACGAGCAGTACTTC. Amino acids: CACRDTSGSYEQYF.

Ten or more counts support this clonotype. The chain joins TRBV11-2 to TRBJ1-2; the match to TRBD1 covers 7 bases. The CDR3 consists of 16 residues. Germline values: CDR1 SGHAT, CDR2 FQNNGV. The V segment lost 4 bases and the J segment 4 bases; nucleotides outside the gene matches: 12. The CDR3, as DNA: TGTGCCAGCAGCTCGCGTGGGACAGTTTCCTTCTATGGCTACACCTTC. It yields the protein CASSSRGTVSFYGYTF.

This clonotype was counted many times. V usage is TRBV5-1 and J usage is TRBJ2-7, with 9 bases aligning to TRBD2. The CDR3 is 15 amino acids. Trimming took 1 base from V and 3 from J; bases not matched to a gene: 5. Germline loops: CDR1 SGHRS, CDR2 YFSETQ. CDR3 DNA sequence: TGCGCCAGCAGCTTGCCCGCGGGAGGGGGCTACGAGCAGTACTTC. This sequence encodes CASSLPAGGGYEQYF.

The sample holds a few counts of this clonotype. Since no conserved phenylalanine or tryptophan closes the CDR3, a read error is the likely cause. J is TRBJ1-2 and V is TRBV5-1; 7 bases fit TRBD1. The germline gives CDR1 SGHRS, CDR2 YFSETQ. The trim removed 4 bases at V and 3 bases at J, leaving 9 bases unmatched. This CDR3 spans 15 amino acids. CDR3 nucleotide sequence: TGCGCCAGCAGCAGCGGGACAGCCGGGCACTATGGCTACACCTCC. It translates to CASSSGTAGHYGYTS.

V usage is TRBV2 and J usage is TRBJ2-3; 13 bases fit TRBD2. This CDR3 is built from 15 residues. The V segment lost 10 bases and the J segment 0 bases; nucleotides outside the gene matches: 4. CDR1 SNHLY and CDR2 FYNNEI come from the germline V gene. CDR3 DNA sequence: TGTGCCAAACTAGCGGGAGGGGCTAGCACAGATACGCAGTATTTT. This encodes CAKLAGGASTDTQYF.

The V gene is TRBV6-2 or TRBV6-3, the J gene TRBJ2-2; 14 bases map to TRBD2. The V gene's germline CDR1 is MNHEY and CDR2 SVGEGT. CDR3 length equals 16 residues. Germline trimming cut 4 bases from V and 3 bases from J; bases unmatched to any gene: 1. CDR3 residues: CASSLGLAGDTGELFF. CDR3 nucleotide sequence: TGTGCCAGCAGTTTGGGACTAGCGGGAGACACCGGGGAGCTGTTTTTT.

The chain joins TRBV9 to TRBJ2-2; D is perhaps TRBD2 (6 bases). CDR1 SGDLS and CDR2 YYNGEE come from the germline V gene. This CDR3 has 16 amino acids. V shed 1 base and J shed 5 bases, with 15 bases lying between them. The DNA of the CDR3 is TGTGCCAGCAGCGTAACCGGGACTCCTCTTACCGGGGAGCTGTTTTTT. This sequence encodes CASSVTGTPLTGELFF.

The table lists this clonotype with a few counts. The chain is built from TRBV7-8 and TRBJ2-5; no definite D call. The CDR3 extends over 11 amino acids. Deletions cut 4 bases from V and 5 bases from J, with 5 bases between. Germline loops: CDR1 SGHVS, CDR2 FQNEAQ. CDR3 nucleotide sequence: TGTGCCAGCAGCTCTTGGGAGACCCAGTACTTC. Translation: CASSSWETQYF.